Listed below are T cell receptor beta chains from one sample, sequenced in a study of beta chain features in type 1 diabetes. TCRdb keeps only in-frame clones here, not all; method: immunoSEQ multiplex PCR. The table records around 200,000 clones, about 13% of them present only once. The sample comprised central memory CD4+ T cells from blood. The receptors come from a woman under 30 in good health. The CDR3 runs from the conserved cysteine through the conserved F or W. The D gene is left open where the match is weak. Clone size is given for some rows only: seen once, a few or many times, or a class if the clone is expanded.

J gene | D gene | clone size | V gene | CDR3 DNA | CDR3 protein
TRBJ1-5 | NA | few | TRBV5-1 | TGCGCCAGCAGCTTGGCCCCTGGACAACATCAGCCCCAGCATTTT | CASSLAPGQHQPQHF
TRBJ1-1 | TRBD1 | NA | TRBV27 | TGTGCCAGCAGTCCGGGACAGGGATACTCTGAAGCTTTCTTT | CASSPGQGYSEAFF
TRBJ1-2 | TRBD1 | NA | TRBV5-1 | TGCGCCAGCAGCCGGGACCGCGGGACAGGGGGCGATGGCTACACCTTC | CASSRDRGTGGDGYTF
TRBJ2-1 | TRBD2 | NA | TRBV7-9 | TGTGCCAGCAGCTTAGCGCTTATTACGGGAGGGCCGAATGAGCAGTTCTTC | CASSLALITGGPNEQFF
TRBJ1-1 | TRBD1 | NA | TRBV7-2 | TGTGCCAGCAGAGGACAGGCGAACACTGAAGCTTTCTTT | CASRGQANTEAFF
TRBJ2-3 | TRBD2 | NA | TRBV9 | TGTGCCAGCGCTTCGGGAGGGTATGATACGCAGTATTTT | CASASGGYDTQYF
TRBJ2-1 | NA | few | TRBV7-9 | TGTGCCAGCAGCTTAGCGGGACTGGACAATGAGCAGTTCTTC | CASSLAGLDNEQFF
TRBJ1-1 | NA | NA | TRBV6-1 | TGTGCCAGCAGTGAGAGAGGCAGGGCTAAGACTGAAGCTTTCTTT | CASSERGRAKTEAFF
TRBJ2-3 | NA | NA | TRBV6-5 | TGTGCCAGCAGTTCCCACCGAAAGGGGTTTGCAGATACGCAGTATTTT | CASSSHRKGFADTQYF
TRBJ1-4 | TRBD1 | NA | TRBV9 | TGTGCCAGCAGCCCCGGGACAGGGGGTGCTAATGAAAAACTGTTTTTT | CASSPGTGGANEKLFF
TRBJ2-4 | TRBD1 | few | TRBV9 | TGTGCCAGCAGCGTCGACAGGGACGGGAACATTCAGTACTTC | CASSVDRDGNIQYF
TRBJ2-7 | NA | NA | TRBV28 | TGTGCCAGCAGTTCCGTCCAGCAGTACTTC | CASSSVQQYF
TRBJ2-3 | TRBD2 | NA | TRBV7-9 | TGTGCCAGCAGCCCCACTAGCGCACCAGATACGCAGTATTTT | CASSPTSAPDTQYF
TRBJ2-5 | TRBD2 | many | TRBV7-2 | TGTGCCAGCACCCTAGCGGGAGTGGGAGAGACCCAGTACTTC | CASTLAGVGETQYF
TRBJ2-7 | TRBD1 | NA | TRBV28 | TGTGCCAGCAGCCGATCGGGACAGGGGTACGAGCAGTACTTC | CASSRSGQGYEQYF
TRBJ2-5 | NA | NA | TRBV7-3 | TGTGCCAGCAGCCCAACAGGGAGTTGGACCCAGTACTTC | CASSPTGSWTQYF
TRBJ2-7 | TRBD1 | NA | TRBV7-2 | TGTGCCAGCAGCTTAGCACGGACAGGGGCTTACGAGCAGTACTTC | CASSLARTGAYEQYF
TRBJ2-5 | NA | few | TRBV30 | TGTGCCTGGAGCCCACGGGAGACCCAGTACTTC | CAWSPRETQYF
TRBJ2-2 | NA | NA | TRBV7-9 | TGTGCCAGCAGCTTGACAGCCACCGGGGAGCTGTTTTTT | CASSLTATGELFF
TRBJ2-7 | TRBD2 | NA | TRBV5-1 | TGCGCCAGCAGCCCGCTGACTAGCGGGGAGCAGTACTTC | CASSPLTSGEQYF
TRBJ2-1 | NA | few | TRBV4-3 | TGCGCCAGCAGCCAAGATGTGATTGACGTCGGGTCAAATGAGCAGTTCTTC | CASSQDVIDVGSNEQFF
TRBJ2-6 | NA | NA | TRBV4-1 | TGCGCCAGCAGCCAAATCCTATCTGGGGCCAACGTCCTGACTTTC | CASSQILSGANVLTF
TRBJ2-1 | NA | many | TRBV7-2 | TGTGCCAGCAGCCCCCTGGTCGGGACTGGGCTTGGGGAGCAGTTCTTC | CASSPLVGTGLGEQFF
TRBJ2-7 | TRBD2 | NA | TRBV13 | TGTGCCAGCAGGGGAACCGGGACTAGCTACGAGCAGTACTTC | CASRGTGTSYEQYF
TRBJ2-5 | TRBD1 | NA | TRBV5-1 | TGCGCCAGCAGCTTGGTACAGGGGGGACAAGAGACCCAGTACTTC | CASSLVQGGQETQYF
TRBJ2-7 | TRBD1 | NA | TRBV6-5 | TGTGCCAGCAGTTACTCGTTTCCGGACAGGGGGCACGAGCAGTACTTC | CASSYSFPDRGHEQYF
TRBJ1-4 | TRBD1 | NA | TRBV7-9 | TGTGCCAGCAGCGGACAGGGATTAGAGCGTGAAAAACTGTTTTTT | CASSGQGLEREKLFF
TRBJ2-7 | TRBD2 | few | TRBV27 | TGTGCCAGCAGCATCCGAGGGACTACCCCTTACGAGCAGTACTTC | CASSIRGTTPYEQYF
TRBJ2-1 | TRBD1 | few | TRBV4-1 | TGCGCCAGCAGCCAAGATAGGGACAGGGGAGTCAATGAGCAGTTCTTC | CASSQDRDRGVNEQFF
TRBJ2-7 | TRBD1 | few | TRBV9 | TGTGCCAGCAGCCCCCTTGACAGGGGGACTTACGAGCAGTACTTC | CASSPLDRGTYEQYF
TRBJ1-2 | NA | NA | TRBV28 | TGTGCCAGCAGATCTGCAGAGGTAGGATTCTATGGCTACACCTTC | CASRSAEVGFYGYTF
TRBJ2-7 | TRBD2 | few | TRBV20-1 | TGCAGTGCCGGACTAGTGGCCGAGCAGTACTTC | CSAGLVAEQYF
TRBJ2-1 | TRBD2 | NA | TRBV5-1 | TGCGCCAGCAGGCCTCTAGCGGGAGGGCCAATCGCGTACAATGAGCAGTTCTTC | CASRPLAGGPIAYNEQFF
TRBJ2-3 | TRBD2 | few | TRBV7-2 | TGTGCCAGCAGCTTAGGGCTAGCGGGAGGAGTGGATACGCAGTATTTT | CASSLGLAGGVDTQYF
TRBJ1-3 | TRBD1 | NA | TRBV5-4 | TGTGCCAGCAGCCTCACCCAGGGGGGAAGTGGAAACACCATATATTTT | CASSLTQGGSGNTIYF
TRBJ2-1 | TRBD2 | NA | TRBV6-5 | TGTGCCAGCAAAGCGGGAGAGGCGTACAATGAGCAGTTCTTC | CASKAGEAYNEQFF
TRBJ2-1 | TRBD2 | NA | TRBV9 | TGTGCCAGCAGCCCCCAGGAGACTAGCGGGAGAGAGCAGTTCTTC | CASSPQETSGREQFF
TRBJ2-5 | NA | few | TRBV5-4 | TGTGCCAGCAGCCCCCTCACAGGCCAAGAGACCCAGTACTTC | CASSPLTGQETQYF
TRBJ2-3 | NA | NA | TRBV5-4 | TGTGCCAGCAGCTTGGCCACCCTAGCTACGCAGTATTTT | CASSLATLATQYF
TRBJ2-7 | TRBD1 | NA | TRBV28 | TGTGCCAGCAGTCCCCCCTGGACAGGGAAGTGGTACGAGCAGTACTTC | CASSPPWTGKWYEQYF
TRBJ2-3 | TRBD2 | NA | TRBV30 | TGTGCCTTCTCGGGGGGAGGAGATACGCAGTATTTT | CAFSGGGDTQYF